The 26 T cell receptor beta chains given below trace back to one sample, sequenced in a study of blood T cell repertoires in COVID-19. The assay was immunoSEQ multiplex PCR, and TCRdb's table has in-frame clones only and misses some. The table shows some 300,000 clones, with roughly 90% occurring only once. The material sequenced was PBMCs or T cells enriched from blood (not recorded which). The receptors here all came from a woman aged 25 to 39 who had recovered from COVID-19.

The chain has TRBV11-1 and TRBJ1-5; 7 positions match TRBD1. V shed 0 bases, J shed 4 bases, and the junction held 9 bases outside the gene matches. CDR1 is SGHAT and CDR2 is FQDESV in the germline V gene (reference sequence). This CDR3 is 17 amino acids long. The CDR3 sequence: CASSLACTGAVNQPQHF. The CDR3 bases are TGTGCCAGCAGCTTAGCTTGTACAGGGGCGGTAAATCAGCCCCAGCATTTT.

The chain uses TRBV30 and TRBJ2-1, with unresolved D. Trimming took off 3 bases at V and 1 base at J, with 7 bases between the two ends. The CDR3 has 13 residues. Germline values: CDR1 GTSNPN, CDR2 SVGIG (reference sequence). The CDR3 region is CAWSGVSYNEQFF. The CDR3, as DNA: TGTGCCTGGAGCGGAGTTTCCTACAATGAGCAGTTCTTC.

The CDR3 here is CASSLWFERESSYNEQFF. CDR3 nucleotides: TGTGCCAGCAGCTTATGGTTCGAGCGGGAAAGCTCCTACAATGAGCAGTTCTTC. This chain connects TRBV7-2 to TRBJ2-1; 7 positions match TRBD2. The CDR3 totals 18 residues. V lost 2 bases and J lost 0; bases outside the gene matches: 10. Germline values: CDR1 SGHTA, CDR2 FQGNSA. Using reference TRBV7-2 and TRBJ2-1 for the parts outside the CDR3, the full variable domain is GAGVSQSPSNKVTEKGKDVELRCDPISGHTALYWYRQSLGQGLEFLIYFQGNSAPDKSGLPSDRFSAERTGGSVSTLTIQRTQQEDSAVYLCASSLWFERESSYNEQFFGPGTRLTVL.

The rearrangement links TRBV10-3 to TRBJ1-2; D is possibly TRBD1 (5 bases). The CDR3 consists of 15 residues. The germline V gene encodes CDR1 ENHRY and CDR2 SYGVKD. The germline V and J ends were trimmed by 1 base and 7 bases, with 16 bases remaining between them. CDR3 loop: CAISEYDSGQGGYTF. In DNA, the CDR3 is TGTGCCATCAGTGAGTACGACAGTGGCCAGGGTGGCTACACCTTC.

This chain uses TRBV19 with TRBJ1-2; tentative D call: TRBD1 (5 bases). Trimming took 6 bases from V and 5 from J, leaving 16 bases between them. The CDR3 loop spans 14 amino acids. Germline CDR1 is LNHDA and CDR2 is SQIVND (reference sequence). In DNA form, the CDR3 reads TGTGCCAGTAGCAGAATGACAGTGAGATATGGCTACACCTTC. Amino acid sequence: CASSRMTVRYGYTF.

This rearrangement joins TRBV10-1 to TRBJ2-3, with 8 bases fitting TRBD2. With 3 bases clipped from V and 6 bases from J, the junction kept 5 bases outside the gene matches. Per the germline V gene, CDR1 is WNHNN and CDR2 is SYGVQD (reference sequence). CDR3 length: 14 amino acids. The DNA of the CDR3 is TGCGCCAGCAGTGAAAGCGGGAGAATGGATACGCAGTATTTT. This codes for CASSESGRMDTQYF.

The gene calls are TRBV20-1 and TRBJ2-7, with TRBD2 matching 7 bases. After removal of 8 bases from V and 5 bases from J, the junction contained 6 bases not matched to a gene. Germline V gives CDR1 DFQATT, CDR2 SNEGSKA (reference sequence). This CDR3 is 11 amino acids long. The CDR3 sequence is CSSQGGNEQYF. CDR3 nucleotide sequence: TGCAGTTCCCAGGGAGGGAACGAGCAGTACTTC.

The rearrangement uses TRBV9 and TRBJ1-1; 9 bases align to TRBD1. The CDR3 has 14 residues. Germline CDR1 and CDR2: SGDLS and YYNGEE. Unmatched junction bases numbered 2, after V lost 4 bases and J lost 1 base. CDR3 in amino acids: CASSRTGANTEAFF. CDR3 bases: TGTGCCAGCAGCAGGACAGGGGCGAACACTGAAGCTTTCTTT.

The V and J genes are TRBV3-1 (or the pseudogene TRBV3-2) and TRBJ1-6; D might be TRBD1 (5 bases). The CDR3 totals 16 residues. Deletions cut 1 base from V and 8 bases from J, with 15 bases between. Germline V gene lookup returns CDR1 LGHDT and CDR2 YNNKEL (reference sequence). CDR3 residues: CASSQGANRQYSPLHF. The CDR3 bases are TGTGCCAGCAGCCAAGGGGCAAATCGACAGTATTCACCCCTCCACTTT.

CDR3 coding DNA: TGTGCCAGCAGCCAATTGAGTAGGGGTCCTGAAGCTTTCTTT. It yields the protein CASSQLSRGPEAFF. The chain links TRBV3-1 (or the pseudogene TRBV3-2) to TRBJ1-1; tentatively, D is TRBD1 (5 bases). Germline V gives CDR1 LGHDT, CDR2 YNNKEL (reference sequence). V lost 2 bases, J lost 6 bases, and 13 bases lay in between. The CDR3 consists of 14 residues.

The genes are TRBV5-1 and TRBJ1-2; possible D gene TRBD1, 5 bases. From germline, CDR1 is SGHRS and CDR2 YFSETQ. The CDR3 runs to 13 residues. The V end was cut by 0 bases, the J end by 4 bases, with 7 bases between. In DNA form, the CDR3 reads TGCGCCAGCAGCTTGGGGACAACCTATGGCTACACCTTC. Its translation: CASSLGTTYGYTF. The complete variable domain, with remaining parts taken from reference TRBV5-1 and TRBJ1-2, reads KAGVTQTPRYLIKTRGQQVTLSCSPISGHRSVSWYQQTPGQGLQFLFEYFSETQRNKGNFPGRFSGRQFSNSRSEMNVSTLELGDSALYLCASSLGTTYGYTFGSGTRLTVV.

The rearrangement links TRBV30 to TRBJ2-7; 9 nucleotides line up with TRBD2. Germline-derived CDR1 and CDR2 are GTSNPN and SVGIG (reference sequence). The junction had 8 bases not matched to a gene; V was cut back by 7 bases and J by 4 bases. The CDR3 has 13 residues. The CDR3 region has the DNA TGTGCCTTTTCGGTAGCGGGAGCTTACGAGCAGTACTTC. It encodes CAFSVAGAYEQYF.

This chain uses TRBV28 with TRBJ1-1; 9 bases match TRBD1. Germline lookup yields CDR1 MDHEN and CDR2 SYDVKM. CDR3 length: 15 amino acids. The ends lost 1 base at V and 5 bases at J; junction bases unmatched: 5. CDR3 sequence reads: CASSLFTGGLTEAFF. The CDR3 coding sequence is TGTGCCAGCAGTTTATTCACAGGGGGCCTGACTGAAGCTTTCTTT.

The chain joins TRBV7-9 to TRBJ2-5, with TRBD1 identical over 9 bases. Trimming cost V 2 bases and J 4 bases; bases outside gene matches: 5. Per germline, CDR1 SEHNR and CDR2 FQNEAQ (reference sequence). This CDR3 is built from 15 residues. CDR3 sequence reads: CASSLNRGHAETQYF. DNA for the CDR3: TGTGCCAGCAGCTTAAACAGGGGGCACGCAGAGACCCAGTACTTC.

In this sample, this clone turned up once. The V call is TRBV27, the J call TRBJ2-7; D ambiguous. This CDR3 is 13 amino acids long. Germline V gene data show CDR1 as MNHEY and CDR2 as SMNVEV (reference sequence). The V end lost 5 bases, the J end lost 2 bases, and 10 bases lay between the germline ends. The DNA of the CDR3 is TGTGCCAGCAGTCGCTATCAAACCTACGAGCAGTACTTC. Translating gives CASSRYQTYEQYF.

The chain combines TRBV5-1 with TRBJ1-2; no reliable D call. Germline V gene sequence: CDR1 SGHRS, CDR2 YFSETQ. The ends were cut back, 4 bases at V and 0 bases at J, with 16 bases in the middle. CDR3 size: 16 residues. This CDR3 reads CASSGRRGDPNYGYTF. The CDR3 DNA is TGCGCCAGCAGCGGGCGGCGGGGAGACCCTAACTATGGCTACACCTTC.

The chain recombines TRBV3-1 (or the pseudogene TRBV3-2) with TRBJ1-1; no clear D. This CDR3 is 15 amino acids long. V lost 0 bases to trimming and J lost 1 base, with 9 bases between them. Germline assignment: CDR1 LGHDT and CDR2 YNNKEL (reference sequence). The CDR3 DNA reads TGTGCCAGCAGCCAAGATCTATCGGGGAACACTGAAGCTTTCTTT. The encoded protein is CASSQDLSGNTEAFF.

This rearrangement joins TRBV7-9 to TRBJ2-7, with D possibly TRBD1 on 6 matching bases. Looked up from germline, CDR1 is SEHNR and CDR2 is FQNEAQ (reference sequence). This CDR3 comprises 18 residues. V was trimmed by 5 bases and J by 6 bases, leaving 29 bases between them. The chain's CDR3 is CASSPYRDKSRLGFEQYF. The DNA for the CDR3 is TGTGCCAGCAGCCCCTACCGGGACAAATCACGCCTCGGGTTCGAGCAGTACTTC. The full variable domain, completed using reference TRBV7-9 and TRBJ2-7, is DTGVSQNPRHKITKRGQNVTFRCDPISEHNRLYWYRQTLGQGPEFLTYFQNEAQLEKSRLLSDRFSAERPKGSFSTLEIQRTEQGDSAMYLCASSPYRDKSRLGFEQYFGPGTRLTVT.

The V gene is TRBV5-8, the J gene TRBJ1-1; TRBD1 might be the D (5 bases). V lost 9 bases and J 0 bases, leaving 12 bases between the germline ends. Looked up from germline, CDR1 is SGHTS and CDR2 is YDEGEE. The CDR3 consists of 13 residues. CDR3 residues: CATLGAMNTEAFF. The CDR3 bases are TGTGCCACCTTAGGGGCTATGAACACTGAAGCTTTCTTT. The complete variable domain, with remaining parts taken from reference TRBV5-8 and TRBJ1-1, reads EAGVTQSPTHLIKTRGQQATLRCSPISGHTSVYWYQQALGLGLQFLLWYDEGEERNRGNFPPRFSGRQFPNYSSELNVNALELEDSALYLCATLGAMNTEAFFGQGTRLTVV.

This clone was recorded only once. V usage is TRBV11-2 and J usage is TRBJ1-2, with 7 bases that match TRBD1. Germline CDR1 and CDR2: SGHAT and FQNNGV. CDR3 length: 14 residues. After removal of 6 bases from V and 7 bases from J, the junction contained 11 bases not matched to a gene. For the CDR3, the DNA is TGTGCCAGCAGACTAGGTGGGACAGTCCTTGGCTACACCTTC. Its translation is CASRLGGTVLGYTF. Full variable domain (rest looked up from reference TRBV11-2 and TRBJ1-2): EAGVAQSPRYKIIEKRQSVAFWCNPISGHATLYWYQQILGQGPKLLIQFQNNGVVDDSQLPKDRFSAERLKGVDSTLKIQPAKLEDSAVYLCASRLGGTVLGYTFGSGTRLTVV.

The chain recombines TRBV7-2 with TRBJ1-6, with a possible D match to TRBD1 (6 bases). From germline, CDR1 is SGHTA and CDR2 FQGNSA. The CDR3 runs to 17 residues. V was shortened by 3 bases and J by 7 bases, with 19 bases between the two germline ends. The CDR3 region has the DNA TGTGCCAGCAGCTTCCCGAAACAGGGTTCTCGGAATTCACCCCTCCACTTT. Translating it yields CASSFPKQGSRNSPLHF.

The chain recombines TRBV3-1 (or the pseudogene TRBV3-2) with TRBJ1-2; D ambiguous. The ends were cut back, 7 bases at V and 5 bases at J, with 26 bases in the middle. Germline CDR1 LGHDT, CDR2 YNNKEL (reference sequence). The CDR3 covers 17 residues. This CDR3 reads CASTHRGGIMGVYGYTF. The CDR3 DNA follows: TGTGCCAGCACCCATCGTGGAGGGATTATGGGAGTGTATGGCTACACCTTC.

As concerns this clone: The sample carries other DNA sequences with the same CDR3. The CDR3 spells CASSPLRDGYTF. In DNA, the CDR3 is TGTGCCAGCTCACCACTTCGTGATGGCTACACCTTC. The chain employs TRBV18 and TRBJ1-2; D call uncertain. Trimming cost V 1 base and J 6 bases, with 6 bases left between them. The CDR3 is made up of 12 amino acids. Germline V CDR1 and CDR2: KGHSH, LQKENI.

The V and J genes are TRBV5-1 and TRBJ2-2, with no clear D. CDR3 length: 14 residues. In germline, CDR1 is SGHRS, CDR2 YFSETQ. V was cut by 3 bases and J by 2 bases, with 8 bases left in between. The CDR3 here is CASSSYLNTGELFF. As DNA, the CDR3 is TGCGCCAGCAGCTCTTATTTAAACACCGGGGAGCTGTTTTTT.

The chain recombines TRBV28 with TRBJ1-6, with 8 bases matching TRBD1. Looked up from germline, CDR1 is MDHEN and CDR2 is SYDVKM. CDR3 length: 12 amino acids. Unmatched junction bases numbered 4, after V lost 8 bases and J lost 10 bases. The CDR3 DNA reads TGTGCCAGCCAACAGGGGGGATCACCCCTCCACTTT. This codes for CASQQGGSPLHF.

The chain links TRBV6-2 or TRBV6-3 to TRBJ2-7; 8 bases are shared with TRBD1. This CDR3 contains 18 residues. Germline values: CDR1 MNHEY, CDR2 SVGEGT. The CDR3 nucleotides read TGTGCCAGCAGTTACTCGGCTAGCTGGGACAGGTTCATAGTCCCGGTTGGCGTC. Encoded protein: CASSYSASWDRFIVPVGV.